This T cell receptor beta chain is drawn from a study of molecular identifiers for immune sequencing clone quantification. TCRdb re-called the PCR reads with MiXCR, one entry per CDR3 protein. Here the sample spans some 590,000 distinct CDR3 sequences, 25% being singletons. This clonotype was detected only a few times. CDR3 length equals 15 residues. CDR1 and CDR2 (germline): SGHAT, FQNNGV. The V and J ends lost 4 bases and 1 base respectively, with 13 bases between them. Sample: naive CD8+ T cells from blood, with Jurkat cell RNA spiked in. Indicated subset: FACS-sorted CD8+CD4-CCR7+CD45RA+ naive T cells. The gene calls are TRBV11-2 and TRBJ2-5; tentatively, D is TRBD1 (6 bases). This receptor was obtained from a human donor in good health. Some libraries in this study had Jurkat cell RNA spiked in. DNA of the CDR3: TGTGCCAGCAGCTCAGGGGATCGATTCCAAGAGACCCAGTACTTC. It yields the protein CASSSGDRFQETQYF.